The clone carrying this T cell receptor beta chain was detected once. This sample was included in a study of blood T cell repertoires in COVID-19. Turning to the study itself: Acute and convalescent COVID-19 samples came from the United States, Italy and Spain. In each case, the material was cDNA or gDNA derived from T cells, B-cell-depleted T cells, or PBMCs.

Only in-frame clones appear in the TCRdb table, and some are missing; sequencing was by immunoSEQ multiplex PCR. The sample contains 65,000 to 70,000 clones, 85% of which appear only once. Germline CDR1 LGHNA, CDR2 YSLEER. The ends were cut back, 1 base at V and 5 bases at J, with 20 bases in the middle. CDR3 length equals 17 residues. This TCR was recovered from a man aged 80 or over with acute or convalescent COVID-19. Sequencing input: peripheral blood. The chain couples TRBV4-3 to TRBJ1-1, with D unclear. CDR3: CASSQVGSAGGGTEAFF. The CDR3 coding sequence is TGCGCCAGCAGCCAAGTTGGATCGGCGGGCGGTGGGACTGAAGCTTTCTTT.